The 26 T cell receptor beta chains given below trace back to one sample, sequenced in a study of blood T cells in healthy people across ages. Together with a sample-barcoded 5' primer, a J-beta primer mix was included in a second PCR lasting roughly 7 to 11 cycles. TCRdb ran MiXCR on the 5' RACE reads and lists one entry per CDR3 protein. The data show over a million distinct CDR3 sequences, with 40% to 50% seen just once and roughly 8.2% held by the top ten. Sequencing input: blood. The source of these receptors is a young woman in good health.

The gene calls are TRBV7-9 and TRBJ1-1; D unresolved. V lost 0 bases and J 5 bases, leaving 10 bases between the germline ends. Germline V gene sequence: CDR1 SEHNR, CDR2 FQNEAQ (reference sequence). This CDR3 contains 14 residues. The CDR3 coding sequence is TGTGCCAGCAGCTTAGCTCCCCCGGGAACTGAAGCTTTCTTT. Amino acids: CASSLAPPGTEAFF.

The V call is TRBV6-6, the J call TRBJ2-1, with 7 nucleotides matching TRBD2. The CDR3 sequence is 12 residues long. Losses at the gene ends were 6 bases for V and 9 bases for J; bases not matched to a gene: 5. Germline CDR1 is MNHNY and CDR2 is SVGAGI (reference sequence). The CDR3 reads CASRLTGGEQFF. CDR3 coding DNA: TGTGCCAGCAGACTTACGGGGGGTGAGCAGTTCTTC.

This clonotype was recorded a few times. The genes are TRBV2 and TRBJ2-3; D unclear. V lost 2 bases to trimming and J lost 4 bases, with 7 bases between them. CDR1 is SNHLY, CDR2 FYNNEI, per germline. The CDR3 has 13 residues. The CDR3 here is CASSELVSDTQYF. The CDR3, as DNA: TGTGCCAGCAGTGAATTGGTCTCAGATACGCAGTATTTT.

There are a few counts of this clonotype. A clone one base away is much larger, so this may be a read error. The genes are TRBV12-3 or TRBV12-4 and TRBJ1-2; D not certain. The CDR3 has 14 amino acids. Trimming removed 4 bases at V and 2 bases at J, with 11 bases between. The CDR3 sequence is CASSSETANYGYTF. DNA of the CDR3: TGTGCCAGCAGTTCGGAGACGGCGAACTATGGCTACACCTTC.

This chain connects TRBV21-1 to TRBJ2-1; the table assigns TRBD2, which was not confirmed against the DNA. TRBV21-1 constitutes a pseudogene. The CDR3 runs 16 residues. The CDR3 DNA sequence: TGTGCCAGCAGCAAAGGACTAGCGCTCTCGGACAATGAGCAGTTCTTC. Protein product: CASSKGLALSDNEQFF.

The chain carries TRBV2 and TRBJ2-3, with TRBD1 as a possible D gene (5 bases). The CDR3 is 18 amino acids. V was shortened by 0 bases and J by 0 bases, with 16 bases between the two germline ends. Germline CDR1 reads SNHLY; CDR2 reads FYNNEI. The CDR3 nucleotides are TGTGCCAGCAGTGAAGCTGGCCTAGGACATGGAAGCACAGATACGCAGTATTTT. This encodes CASSEAGLGHGSTDTQYF.

About this clonotype: At one of its ends the junction is not consistent with the germline gene, which may arise from a read error. The chain couples TRBV5-6 to TRBJ2-7, with 10 bases identical to TRBD2. From germline, CDR1 is SGHDT and CDR2 YYEEEE. The CDR3 loop spans 15 amino acids. The CDR3: CASSLPSGGSYGQYF. In nucleotides, the CDR3 is TGTGCCAGCAGCTTGCCTAGCGGGGGTTCCTACGGGCAGTACTTC.

This clonotype was counted between two and nine times. The chain joins TRBV4-1 to TRBJ2-1; D is ambiguous. CDR1 is MGHRA and CDR2 is YSYEKL in the germline V gene. The CDR3 runs 15 residues. Trimming removed 3 bases at V and 7 bases at J, with 16 bases between. CDR3 region: CASSQLREIENEQFF. The CDR3 bases are TGCGCCAGCAGCCAGTTAAGGGAAATTGAGAATGAGCAGTTCTTC.

The V gene is TRBV4-2, the J gene TRBJ2-7, with 13 bases fitting TRBD2. The CDR3 spans 18 residues. The germline gives CDR1 LGHNA, CDR2 YNFKEQ. The V and J ends lost 5 bases and 0 bases, in that order; junction bases with no gene match: 10. Here the CDR3 DNA reads TGTGCCAGCAGCGATGTCATGGGACTAGCGGGAATCTCCTACGAGCAGTACTTC. This translates into CASSDVMGLAGISYEQYF.

V usage is TRBV5-1 and J usage is TRBJ2-5; D may be TRBD2 (5 bases). Trimming shortened V by 0 bases and J by 5 bases, and 11 bases separated the two germline ends. From germline, CDR1 is SGHRS and CDR2 YFSETQ. The CDR3 is 14 amino acids. CDR3: CASSLDGLRETQYF. The CDR3, as DNA: TGCGCCAGCAGCTTGGACGGACTGAGGGAGACCCAGTACTTC. The entire variable domain, with the rest obtained from reference TRBV5-1 and TRBJ2-5, is as follows: KAGVTQTPRYLIKTRGQQVTLSCSPISGHRSVSWYQQTPGQGLQFLFEYFSETQRNKGNFPGRFSGRQFSNSRSEMNVSTLELGDSALYLCASSLDGLRETQYFGPGTRLLVL.

This clonotype was recorded a few times. V usage is TRBV9 and J usage is TRBJ2-7; D gene ambiguous. Germline CDR1 and CDR2: SGDLS and YYNGEE. The germline V and J ends were trimmed by 3 bases and 4 bases, with 17 bases remaining between them. There are 15 residues in the CDR3. The CDR3 here is CASSATLVGIYEQYF. The CDR3 DNA sequence: TGTGCCAGCAGCGCGACCTTGGTTGGCATTTACGAGCAGTACTTC.

This clonotype showed up just a few times. The chain employs TRBV20-1 and TRBJ1-5; 7 nucleotides agree with TRBD1. Germline V gene lookup returns CDR1 DFQATT and CDR2 SNEGSKA (reference sequence). The CDR3 has 14 amino acids. With V trimmed by 3 bases and J by 9 bases, 11 bases remained unmatched. DNA of the CDR3: TGCAGTGCTAGCCCTGGAGGGGGCCTACCGCCCCAGCATTTT. This encodes CSASPGGGLPPQHF.

The chain carries TRBV11-2 and TRBJ1-1; D gene ambiguous. The CDR3 length is 10 residues. V gave up 0 bases and J gave up 11 bases, with 4 bases separating them. Germline CDR1 is SGHAT and CDR2 is FQNNGV. The CDR3 nucleotides are TGTGCCAGCAGCTTAGATGTGGCTTTCTTT. Its protein is CASSLDVAFF.

The chain is built from TRBV4-3 and TRBJ2-7; 7 bases fit TRBD1. Germline V gene lookup returns CDR1 LGHNA and CDR2 YSLEER. V gave up 4 bases and J gave up 3 bases; unmatched junction bases: 9. The CDR3 is 15 amino acids. CDR3 loop: CASSPSRDSFYEQYF. For the CDR3, the DNA is TGCGCCAGCAGCCCTAGCCGGGACAGTTTCTACGAGCAGTACTTC.

This clonotype appeared a few times. The chain carries TRBV7-9 and TRBJ1-6; unclear D gene. Looked up from germline, CDR1 is SEHNR and CDR2 is FQNEAQ (reference sequence). This CDR3 is 15 amino acids long. Between the trimmed V and J ends, which lost 2 bases and 8 bases, there was a span of 13 bases. CDR3 region: CASSLRGKSDSPLHF. The CDR3 bases are TGTGCCAGCAGCTTAAGAGGGAAAAGCGATTCACCCCTCCACTTT.

The chain combines TRBV6-5 with TRBJ1-4; maybe TRBD1 (6 bases). The CDR3 runs 15 residues. CDR1 MNHEY and CDR2 SVGAGI come from the germline V gene. Trimming removed 5 bases at V and 8 bases at J, with 18 bases between. Here the CDR3 DNA reads TGTGCCAGCAGTGCCCTGCCTCAGCAGGGGGAAAAACTGTTTTTT. This translates into CASSALPQQGEKLFF.

V gene TRBV28 combines with J gene TRBJ2-1; 14 bases map to TRBD2. V shed 5 bases, J shed 1 base, and the junction held 7 bases outside the gene matches. CDR3 length: 18 amino acids. The germline gives CDR1 MDHEN, CDR2 SYDVKM. This chain's CDR3 is CASSPGTSGGLSYNEQFF. CDR3 nucleotides: TGTGCCAGCAGTCCCGGGACTAGCGGGGGCCTTTCCTACAATGAGCAGTTCTTC.

On this clonotype itself: A junction boundary mismatches the germline segment, possibly from a read error. This rearrangement joins TRBV10-3 to TRBJ2-5; 11 bases fit TRBD2. The germline V gene encodes CDR1 ENHRY and CDR2 SYGVKD. CDR3 length: 18 amino acids. The CDR3 sequence: CAISESYPSGGYQEAQYF. The DNA of the CDR3 is TGTGCCATCAGTGAGTCGTATCCTAGCGGGGGGTACCAAGAGGCCCAGTACTTC.

This clonotype occurred many times. The V call is TRBV3-1, the J call TRBJ2-7, with 8 bases matching TRBD1. With 3 bases clipped from V and 5 bases from J, the junction kept 3 bases outside the gene matches. Germline loops: CDR1 LGHDT, CDR2 YNNKEL (reference sequence). This CDR3 is 13 amino acids long. In nucleotides, the CDR3 is TGTGCCAGCAGCCATGGACAGGGAAACGAGCAGTACTTC. It codes for CASSHGQGNEQYF.

This clonotype was recorded a few times. The chain has TRBV20-1 and TRBJ2-5; TRBD2 matches at 12 bases. The germline gives CDR1 DFQATT, CDR2 SNEGSKA (reference sequence). The CDR3 consists of 14 residues. Losses at the gene ends were 6 bases for V and 3 bases for J; bases not matched to a gene: 5. This CDR3 is CSATLAGGEETQYF. CDR3 DNA: TGCAGTGCGACTCTAGCGGGAGGGGAAGAGACCCAGTACTTC.

V and J are TRBV18 and TRBJ2-6; TRBD1 agrees at 7 bases. In germline, CDR1 is KGHSH, CDR2 LQKENI. Trimming cost V 6 bases and J 1 base; bases outside gene matches: 15. The CDR3 is 19 amino acids. CDR3 in DNA: TGTGCCAGCTCCCCGACTATAACAGGGGCCACATCTGGGGCCAACGTCCTGACTTTC. It translates to CASSPTITGATSGANVLTF. The full variable domain, with the rest looked up from reference TRBV18 and TRBJ2-6, is NAGVMQNPRHLVRRRGQEARLRCSPMKGHSHVYWYRQLPEEGLKFMVYLQKENIIDESGMPKERFSAEFPKEGPSILRIQQVVRGDSAAYFCASSPTITGATSGANVLTFGAGSRLTVL.

The chain carries TRBV9 and TRBJ1-5; D remains unclear. Germline V CDR1 and CDR2: SGDLS, YYNGEE. This CDR3 is built from 12 residues. V lost 8 bases and J lost 5, with 11 bases in between. CDR3 sequence reads: CASRHTHQPQHF. The CDR3 DNA follows: TGTGCCAGTAGACATACTCATCAGCCCCAGCATTTT. Drawing the rest from reference TRBV9 and TRBJ1-5, the complete variable domain is DSGVTQTPKHLITATGQRVTLRCSPRSGDLSVYWYQQSLDQGLQFLIQYYNGEERAKGNILERFSAQQFPDLHSELNLSSLELGDSALYFCASRHTHQPQHFGDGTRLSIL.

This clonotype was recorded at least ten times. The CDR3, as DNA: TGTGCCAGCAGCTTAATACAGCCCACCGATGAGCAGTTCTTC. This translates into CASSLIQPTDEQFF. The chain combines TRBV7-2 with TRBJ2-1; D is unresolved. V was clipped by 2 bases and J by 8 bases, with 13 bases between them. The germline gives CDR1 SGHTA, CDR2 FQGNSA. The CDR3 extends over 14 amino acids.

Remarks on this clonotype: A junction end diverges from the germline sequence, so it may reflect a read error. V is TRBV10-3 and J is TRBJ2-5; D ambiguous. CDR1 is ENHRY, CDR2 SYGVKD, per germline. This CDR3 has 15 residues. The CDR3 is CATSESANSGETQYF. DNA of the CDR3: TGTGCCACCAGTGAGTCGGCCAACTCGGGAGAGACCCAGTACTTC.

The chain is built from TRBV29-1 and TRBJ2-7, with a tentative D call TRBD1 (5 bases). The CDR3 covers 13 residues. Germline lookup yields CDR1 SQVTM and CDR2 ANQGSEA. V dropped 5 bases and J dropped 2 bases, with 13 bases sitting between them. The CDR3: CSVLAGKTYEQYF. As DNA, the CDR3 is TGCAGCGTTTTGGCAGGGAAGACCTACGAGCAGTACTTC.

This clonotype came up a few times. The J gene is TRBJ2-1, the V gene TRBV10-3; either TRBD1 or TRBD2 may fit D (5 bases each). V lost 10 bases to trimming and J lost 2 bases, with 18 bases between them. The germline V gene has CDR1 ENHRY and CDR2 SYGVKD. CDR3 size: 15 residues. This CDR3 reads CATPERGPPYNEQFF. For the CDR3, the DNA is TGTGCCACACCGGAGAGGGGACCCCCCTACAATGAGCAGTTCTTC.